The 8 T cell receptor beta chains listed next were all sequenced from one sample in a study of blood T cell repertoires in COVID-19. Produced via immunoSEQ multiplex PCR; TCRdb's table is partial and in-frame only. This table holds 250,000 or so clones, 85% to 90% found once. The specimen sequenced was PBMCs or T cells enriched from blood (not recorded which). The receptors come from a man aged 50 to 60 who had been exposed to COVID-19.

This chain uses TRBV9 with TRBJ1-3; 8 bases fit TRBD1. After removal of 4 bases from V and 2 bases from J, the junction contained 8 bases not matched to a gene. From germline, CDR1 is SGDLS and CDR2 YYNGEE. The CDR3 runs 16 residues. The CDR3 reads CASSSQGDSAGNTIYF. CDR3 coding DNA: TGTGCCAGCAGCTCACAGGGGGACTCAGCTGGAAACACCATATATTTT.

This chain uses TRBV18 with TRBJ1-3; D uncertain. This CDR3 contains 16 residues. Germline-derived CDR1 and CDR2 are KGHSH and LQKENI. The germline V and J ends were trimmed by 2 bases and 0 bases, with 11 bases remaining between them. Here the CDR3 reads CASSPADGGSGNTIYF. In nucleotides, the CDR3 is TGTGCCAGCTCACCAGCCGACGGCGGCTCTGGAAACACCATATATTTT.

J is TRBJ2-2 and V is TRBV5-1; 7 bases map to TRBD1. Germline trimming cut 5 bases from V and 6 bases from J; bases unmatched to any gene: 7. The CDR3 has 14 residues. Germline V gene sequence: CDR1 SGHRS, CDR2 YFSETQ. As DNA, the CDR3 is TGCGCCAGCAGACCAACTACAGGGGCCGGGGAGCTGTTTTTT. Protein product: CASRPTTGAGELFF.

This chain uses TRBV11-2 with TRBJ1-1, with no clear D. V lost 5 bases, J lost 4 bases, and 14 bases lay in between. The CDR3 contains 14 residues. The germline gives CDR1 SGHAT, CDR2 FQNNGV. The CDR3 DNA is TGTGCCAGCAGCGTGACACAAAGCCTCACTGAAGCTTTCTTT. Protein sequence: CASSVTQSLTEAFF.

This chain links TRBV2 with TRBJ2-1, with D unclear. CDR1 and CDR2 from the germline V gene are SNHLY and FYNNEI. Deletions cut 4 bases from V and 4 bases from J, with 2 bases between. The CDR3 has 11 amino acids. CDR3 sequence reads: CASSAYNEQFF. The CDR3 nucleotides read TGTGCCAGCAGTGCTTACAATGAGCAGTTCTTC.

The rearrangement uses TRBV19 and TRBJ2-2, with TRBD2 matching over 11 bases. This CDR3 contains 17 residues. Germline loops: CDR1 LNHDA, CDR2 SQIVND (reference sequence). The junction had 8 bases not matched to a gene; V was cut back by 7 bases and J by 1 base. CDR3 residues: CASIKAGLAGNTGELFF. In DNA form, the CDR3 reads TGTGCCAGTATAAAGGCAGGACTAGCGGGGAACACCGGGGAGCTGTTTTTT.

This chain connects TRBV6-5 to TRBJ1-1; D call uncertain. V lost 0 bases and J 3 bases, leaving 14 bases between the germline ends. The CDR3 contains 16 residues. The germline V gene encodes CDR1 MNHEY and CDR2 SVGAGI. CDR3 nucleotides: TGTGCCAGCAGTTACTCGGGGAGCCGGACGGACACTGAAGCTTTCTTT. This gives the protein CASSYSGSRTDTEAFF.

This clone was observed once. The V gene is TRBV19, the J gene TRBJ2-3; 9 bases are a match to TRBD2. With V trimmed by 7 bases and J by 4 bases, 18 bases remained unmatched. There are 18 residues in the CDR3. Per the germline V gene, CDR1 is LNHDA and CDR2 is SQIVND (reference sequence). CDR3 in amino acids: CASNPRRSSGLAADTQYF. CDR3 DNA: TGTGCCAGTAATCCCCGGCGGTCCTCGGGACTAGCTGCAGATACGCAGTATTTT. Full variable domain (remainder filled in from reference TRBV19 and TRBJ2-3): DGGITQSPKYLFRKEGQNVTLSCEQNLNHDAMYWYRQDPGQGLRLIYYSQIVNDFQKGDIAEGYSVSREKKESFPLTVTSAQKNPTAFYLCASNPRRSSGLAADTQYFGPGTRLTVL.